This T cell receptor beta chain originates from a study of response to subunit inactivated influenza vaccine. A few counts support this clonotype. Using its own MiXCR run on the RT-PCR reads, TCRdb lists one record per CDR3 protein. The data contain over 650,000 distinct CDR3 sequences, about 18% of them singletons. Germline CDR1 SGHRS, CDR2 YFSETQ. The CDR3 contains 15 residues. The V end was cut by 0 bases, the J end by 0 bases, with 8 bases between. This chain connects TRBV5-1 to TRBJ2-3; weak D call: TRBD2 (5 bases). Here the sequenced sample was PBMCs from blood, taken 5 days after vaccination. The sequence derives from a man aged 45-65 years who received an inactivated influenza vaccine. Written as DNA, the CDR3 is TGCGCCAGCAGCTTGGTAGCGCTAAGCACAGATACGCAGTATTTT. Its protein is CASSLVALSTDTQYF.